Presented here are 10 T cell receptor beta chains from one specimen sequenced in a study of CD8 T cells in Susac syndrome. With random hexamers, about 0.45 to 1 ug RNA was reverse transcribed. TCRdb reprocessed the immunoSEQ multiplex PCR reads via MiXCR and lists one record per CDR3 protein. This sample has some 200,000 distinct CDR3 sequences, with approximately 95% found just once. Sequencing was carried out using CD8+ T cells from PBMCs. These receptors were collected from a human donor with Susac syndrome.

This chain links TRBV4-1 with TRBJ2-5, with D possibly called TRBD1 or TRBD2 (5 bases each). The CDR3 is made up of 14 amino acids. Germline V gene sequence: CDR1 MGHRA, CDR2 YSYEKL. The V gene lost 1 base and the J gene lost 5 bases, with 11 bases spanning the gap. The CDR3, as DNA: TGCGCCAGCAGCCAAGTTATATGGGGGGAGACCCAGTACTTC. Encoded protein: CASSQVIWGETQYF.

This clonotype has only a few counts. The chain uses TRBV9 and TRBJ2-1; D ambiguous. Trimming pared 1 base from V and 0 bases from J, leaving 11 bases between. CDR1 SGDLS and CDR2 YYNGEE come from the germline V gene. The CDR3 totals 16 residues. CDR3 sequence (DNA): TGTGCCAGCAGCGTACTCGGTGGATACTCCTACAATGAGCAGTTCTTC. Translated, it gives CASSVLGGYSYNEQFF.

The V call is TRBV11-1, the J call TRBJ2-1; D remains unclear. CDR1 and CDR2 from the germline V gene are SGHAT and FQDESV (reference sequence). This CDR3 has 11 amino acids. Deletions cut 7 bases from V and 5 bases from J, with 6 bases between. CDR3 loop: CASKQHNEQFF. CDR3 coding DNA: TGTGCCAGCAAGCAACACAATGAGCAGTTCTTC. The entire variable domain, with the rest obtained from reference TRBV11-1 and TRBJ2-1, is as follows: EAEVAQSPRYKITEKSQAVAFWCDPISGHATLYWYRQILGQGPELLVQFQDESVVDDSQLPKDRFSAERLKGVDSTLKIQPAELGDSAMYLCASKQHNEQFFGPGTRLTVL.

The V and J genes are TRBV6-5 and TRBJ2-2; possible D gene TRBD1, 6 bases. Between the trimmed V and J ends, which lost 3 bases and 6 bases, there was a span of 14 bases. Germline CDR1 and CDR2: MNHEY and SVGAGI. The CDR3 is 15 amino acids. CDR3 sequence: CASSYDGAGAGELFF. CDR3 DNA sequence: TGTGCCAGCAGTTATGATGGGGCAGGGGCCGGGGAGCTGTTTTTT.

In DNA form, the CDR3 reads TGTGCCTGGGATACAGGGGGCACTGAAGCTTTCTTT. This encodes CAWDTGGTEAFF. The chain couples TRBV30 to TRBJ1-1; 8 bases fit TRBD1. CDR3 length: 12 residues. After removal of 5 bases from V and 4 bases from J, the junction contained 3 bases not matched to a gene. CDR1 and CDR2 from the germline V gene are GTSNPN and SVGIG (reference sequence).

The rearrangement uses TRBV9 and TRBJ2-3, with 9 bases lining up with TRBD1. With 3 bases clipped from V and 3 bases from J, the junction kept 2 bases outside the gene matches. The CDR3 sequence is 14 residues long. Germline lookup yields CDR1 SGDLS and CDR2 YYNGEE. The CDR3 DNA sequence: TGTGCCAGCAGCGAAGGACAGGGGACAGATACGCAGTATTTT. This gives the protein CASSEGQGTDTQYF.

The chain recombines TRBV28 with TRBJ1-5; no definite D call. V lost 5 bases, J lost 3 bases, and 17 bases lay in between. Germline lookup yields CDR1 MDHEN and CDR2 SYDVKM. CDR3 length equals 16 residues. The DNA of the CDR3 is TGTGCCAGCAGTCAAACGCCGGCGGGGAACAATCAGCCCCAGCATTTT. Protein product: CASSQTPAGNNQPQHF.

This clonotype has just one count. The rearrangement uses TRBV28 and TRBJ1-5, with D unresolved. V lost 7 bases and J 1 base, leaving 14 bases between the germline ends. The CDR3 is 15 residues long. Germline V gives CDR1 MDHEN, CDR2 SYDVKM. The CDR3 DNA sequence: TGTGCCAGCACTTCCTCGGTTATAAGCAATCAGCCCCAGCATTTT. It is translated as CASTSSVISNQPQHF.

The chain has TRBV25-1 and TRBJ2-7; D is undetermined. Germline lookup yields CDR1 MGHDK and CDR2 SYGVNS. CDR3 length equals 12 residues. V lost 0 bases and J 5 bases, leaving 5 bases between the germline ends. The CDR3 DNA sequence: TGTGCCAGCAGTGAATACCTCGACGAGCAGTACTTC. Its translation is CASSEYLDEQYF.

The rearrangement joins TRBV19 to TRBJ2-1, with 8 bases lining up with TRBD1. Germline trimming cut 8 bases from V and 1 base from J; bases unmatched to any gene: 1. The CDR3 length is 13 residues. Germline CDR1 reads LNHDA; CDR2 reads SQIVND (reference sequence). The CDR3 loop is CASGQGSYNEQFF. The CDR3 DNA reads TGTGCCAGTGGACAGGGATCCTACAATGAGCAGTTCTTC.